The 10 T cell receptor beta chains below all came from one sample that was sequenced in a study of vaccination effects on CD4 cells after COVID-19 (dated by TCRdb to 2021 to 2024). In the ViraFEST assay, PBMC were stimulated with viral peptide pools, and TCR sequencing was then used to find antigen-specific CD4+ T cell clonotypes based on their expansion. After around 11 days of culture, CD4+ T cells were isolated with the EasySep CD4+ T cell isolation kit. Each participant received two doses of an mRNA SARS-CoV-2 vaccine, either BNT162b2 or mRNA-1273. For these receptors, no antigen is known. Library method: the immunoSEQ multiplex PCR assay. The table comes from immuneACCESS by way of TCRdb, which keeps in-frame sequences with V and J called. Part of the clones is missing from these tables; in studies checked, under half for an unresolved V gene and the rest for unknown reasons. This sample is represented by over 60,000 clones; 74% of them were singletons. The top ten hold under 2% of the sample.

Sequencing used CD4+ T cells from PBMCs cultured with HCoV-229E spike peptides, obtained after COVID-19 vaccination. The cell subset or site label of this sample denotes: HCoV-229E spike overlapping peptide pool stimulation. These receptors were taken from a human donor who received a COVID-19 vaccine.

The chain couples TRBV19 to TRBJ2-5; D perhaps matches TRBD2 (5 bases). V was clipped by 6 bases and J by 5 bases, with 13 bases between them. The germline V gene has CDR1 LNHDA and CDR2 SQIVND (reference sequence). The CDR3 sequence is 13 residues long. The CDR3 DNA is TGTGCCAGTAGGAGTGAGGGCGTGGAGACCCAGTACTTC. Its protein product is CASRSEGVETQYF.

The chain carries TRBV5-4 and TRBJ2-2; D gene unclear. The V end was cut by 4 bases, the J end by 3 bases, with 7 bases between. CDR1 is SGHNT, CDR2 YYREEE, per germline (reference sequence). CDR3 length: 13 amino acids. DNA for the CDR3: TGTGCCAGCAGCCGCGGAGACACCGGGGAGCTGTTTTTT. This sequence encodes CASSRGDTGELFF.

The rearrangement uses TRBV2 and TRBJ2-5; no clear D. The CDR3 sequence is 13 residues long. CDR1 is SNHLY, CDR2 FYNNEI, per germline. V lost 2 bases, J lost 4 bases, and 8 bases lay in between. The CDR3 DNA follows: TGTGCCAGCAGTGAAACCAGAGGAGAGACCCAGTACTTC. Protein product: CASSETRGETQYF.

The chain is built from TRBV27 and TRBJ1-5; 9 bases are a match to TRBD1. V was clipped by 7 bases and J by 5 bases; unmatched bases: 15. There are 17 residues in the CDR3. Germline V gene sequence: CDR1 MNHEY, CDR2 SMNVEV (reference sequence). CDR3 sequence: CASTPLGQGSPYQPQHF. As DNA, the CDR3 is TGTGCCAGCACCCCCTTGGGACAGGGTTCCCCATATCAGCCCCAGCATTTT.

The V gene is TRBV5-1, the J gene TRBJ1-2; TRBD1 agrees at 9 bases. CDR1 and CDR2 (germline): SGHRS, YFSETQ. This CDR3 has 15 residues. J was trimmed by 5 bases and V by 3 bases; bases with no gene match: 8. The CDR3 reads CASSSGQGTAYGYTF. CDR3 sequence (DNA): TGCGCCAGCAGCTCAGGACAGGGGACAGCATATGGCTACACCTTC.

The CDR3, as DNA: TGTGCCAGCTCACCCCGACTAGCGGGGGGCACAGATACGCAGTATTTT. It is translated as CASSPRLAGGTDTQYF. The chain recombines TRBV18 with TRBJ2-3, with 12 nucleotides matching TRBD2. Germline V gives CDR1 KGHSH, CDR2 LQKENI. The junction had 2 bases not matched to a gene; V was cut back by 3 bases and J by 1 base. The CDR3 has 16 amino acids. Complete variable domain (other parts from reference TRBV18 and TRBJ2-3): NAGVMQNPRHLVRRRGQEARLRCSPMKGHSHVYWYRQLPEEGLKFMVYLQKENIIDESGMPKERFSAEFPKEGPSILRIQQVVRGDSAAYFCASSPRLAGGTDTQYFGPGTRLTVL.

This chain connects TRBV28 to TRBJ1-1; D not resolved. This CDR3 has 11 residues. V was trimmed by 7 bases and J by 0 bases, leaving 3 bases between them. Germline V gene data show CDR1 as MDHEN and CDR2 as SYDVKM. The CDR3 region is CASILNTEAFF. DNA of the CDR3: TGTGCCAGCATTTTGAACACTGAAGCTTTCTTT.

The chain has TRBV12-5 and TRBJ1-1, with a weak D call TRBD1 (6 bases). CDR3 length: 14 residues. CDR1 LGHNT and CDR2 FRNRAP come from the germline V gene. The V end lost 3 bases, the J end lost 4 bases, and 12 bases lay between the germline ends. The DNA of the CDR3 is TGTGCTAGTGGTTTTTCAGCAGGGGCCACTGAAGCTTTCTTT. Encoded protein: CASGFSAGATEAFF. The full variable domain, in which reference TRBV12-5 and TRBJ1-1 provide the parts outside the CDR3, is DARVTQTPRHKVTEMGQEVTMRCQPILGHNTVFWYRQTMMQGLELLAYFRNRAPLDDSGMPKDRFSAEMPDATLATLKIQPSEPRDSAVYFCASGFSAGATEAFFGQGTRLTVV.

This clone was picked up a small number of times. The rearrangement joins TRBV2 to TRBJ1-2, with TRBD1 as a possible D gene (6 bases). The CDR3 spans 15 residues. The V end lost 8 bases, the J end lost 4 bases, and 20 bases lay between the germline ends. The germline V gene encodes CDR1 SNHLY and CDR2 FYNNEI. The CDR3 is CASVFPRGLTYGYTF. The DNA for the CDR3 is TGTGCCAGCGTCTTTCCCAGGGGTCTAACCTATGGCTACACCTTC. Supplemented by reference TRBV2 and TRBJ1-2, the full variable domain reads EPEVTQTPSHQVTQMGQEVILRCVPISNHLYFYWYRQILGQKVEFLVSFYNNEISEKSEIFDDQFSVERPDGSNFTLKIRSTKLEDSAMYFCASVFPRGLTYGYTFGSGTRLTVV.

This chain links TRBV6-4 with TRBJ2-1; TRBD1 agrees at 9 bases. Germline V gene data show CDR1 as MRHNA and CDR2 as SNTAGT. This CDR3 is 12 amino acids long. J gave up 9 bases and V 8 bases, and 5 bases lay outside the gene matches. In DNA, the CDR3 is TGTGCCAGCCGGGACAGGGTTGGTGAGCAGTTCTTC. It is translated as CASRDRVGEQFF.